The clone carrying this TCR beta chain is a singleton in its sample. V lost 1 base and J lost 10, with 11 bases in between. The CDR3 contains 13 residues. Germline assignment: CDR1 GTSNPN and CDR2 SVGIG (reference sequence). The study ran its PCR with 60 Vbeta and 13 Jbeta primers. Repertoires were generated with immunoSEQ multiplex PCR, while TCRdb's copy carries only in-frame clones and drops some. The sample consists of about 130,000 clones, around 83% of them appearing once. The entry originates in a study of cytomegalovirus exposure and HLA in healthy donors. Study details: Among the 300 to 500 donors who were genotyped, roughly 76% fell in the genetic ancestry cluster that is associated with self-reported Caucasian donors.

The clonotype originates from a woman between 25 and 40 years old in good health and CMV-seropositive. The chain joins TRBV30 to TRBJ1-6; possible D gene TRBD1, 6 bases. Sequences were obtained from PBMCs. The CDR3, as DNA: TGTGCCTGGAGTGGGGGGCAGGACTCACCCCTCCACTTT. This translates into CAWSGGQDSPLHF.